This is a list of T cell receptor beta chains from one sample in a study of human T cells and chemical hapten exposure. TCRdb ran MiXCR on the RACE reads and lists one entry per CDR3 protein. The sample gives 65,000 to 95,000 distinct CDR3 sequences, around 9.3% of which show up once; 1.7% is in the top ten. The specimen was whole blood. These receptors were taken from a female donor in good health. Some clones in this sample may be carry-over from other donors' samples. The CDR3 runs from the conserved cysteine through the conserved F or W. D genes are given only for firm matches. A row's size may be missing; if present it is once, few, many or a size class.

TGCGCCAGCAGCCAAGAGAATAACAATCAGCCCCAGCATTTT	CASSQENNNQPQHF	-	few	TRBV4-1	TRBJ1-5
TGTGCCAGCAGTTTTATTTTGGGGACAGGGTACTCTGGGGCCAACGTCCTGACTTTC	CASSFILGTGYSGANVLTF	TRBD1	few	TRBV12-3/TRBV12-4	TRBJ2-6
TGTGCCATCAGTGAGGCAAGGGGACAGGGGGGCACTGAAGCTTTCTTT	CAISEARGQGGTEAFF	TRBD1	-	TRBV10-3	TRBJ1-1
TGCAGCGTCGCTACTTTGGCCACAGATACGCAGTATTTT	CSVATLATDTQYF	-	many	TRBV29-1	TRBJ2-3
TGTGCCAGCAGTGATTCACCCCAGGCCACAGATACGCAGTATTTT	CASSDSPQATDTQYF	-	many	TRBV6-4	TRBJ2-3
TGCAGTGCAACTTTGGGAGGAGGGTCGGACACTGAAGCTTTCTTT	CSATLGGGSDTEAFF	-	-	TRBV20-1	TRBJ1-1
TGTGCCATCAGTGATGGCTCTGCGGATAATAGCAATCAGCCCCAGCATTTT	CAISDGSADNSNQPQHF	-	few	TRBV10-3	TRBJ1-5
TGTGCCAGCAGGACGGACAGGGCCAGCACAGATACGCAGTATTTT	CASRTDRASTDTQYF	TRBD1	few	TRBV7-9	TRBJ2-3
TGTGCCAGCAGTCGGGACGGACGTAGCTCCTACAATGAGCAGTTCTTC	CASSRDGRSSYNEQFF	-	many	TRBV6-5	TRBJ2-1
TGTGCCTGGAGGCGGGTGGCGAACACTGAAGCTTTCTTT	CAWRRVANTEAFF	-	once	TRBV30	TRBJ1-1
TGTGCCAGCAGTTTTGGTAGCGGGGGGGGCAGAGAGACCCAGTACTTC	CASSFGSGGGRETQYF	TRBD2	few	TRBV12-3/TRBV12-4	TRBJ2-5
TGTGCCAGCAGCTTAGGGGTAACCGGGGGAACTGAAGCTTTCTTT	CASSLGVTGGTEAFF	-	many	TRBV7-9	TRBJ1-1
TGTGCCAGCAGTGAAGCCCTGCGGGCGGCCTACGAGCAGTACTTC	CASSEALRAAYEQYF	-	-	TRBV2	TRBJ2-7
TGCAGCGTTGACGATAGGGTAAACACCGGGGAGCTGTTTTTT	CSVDDRVNTGELFF	-	many	TRBV29-1	TRBJ2-2
TGTGCCAGCAGTGAAGTCCGGGGGGTTCTCTTTAATGAGCAGTTCTTC	CASSEVRGVLFNEQFF	TRBD2	many	TRBV12-3/TRBV12-4	TRBJ2-1
TGTGCCAGCAGCGCAGGGGTGTTGGGAACTGAAGCTTTCTTT	CASSAGVLGTEAFF	-	-	TRBV7-2	TRBJ1-1
TGCGCCAGCAGCTTGGAACCGGCGGCAGGGGGTAGGGGCTACACCTTC	CASSLEPAAGGRGYTF	TRBD1	-	TRBV5-1	TRBJ1-2
TGCAGTGCTAGAGAACATACAAACACCATATATTTT	CSAREHTNTIYF	-	-	TRBV20-1	TRBJ1-3
TGTGCCAGCAGTGGCGGTACAGGGGGCAATCAGCCCCAGCATTTT	CASSGGTGGNQPQHF	TRBD1	many	TRBV6-1	TRBJ1-5
TGCAGTGCTAGACGAGCGGGGGGGCGGGACGAGCAGTACTTC	CSARRAGGRDEQYF	TRBD2	many	TRBV20-1	TRBJ2-7
TGTGCCAGCAGCTCAATCGGTGAAAAACTGTTTTTT	CASSSIGEKLFF	-	many	TRBV7-6	TRBJ1-4
TGTGCCAGCAGTCGGGTTTGGGACAATGAGCAGTTCTTC	CASSRVWDNEQFF	-	-	TRBV2	TRBJ2-1
TGTGCCAGCAGTCCTGGCGACTTGCGGGGGCCGGTGGATGAGCAGTTCTTC	CASSPGDLRGPVDEQFF	-	many	TRBV12-3/TRBV12-4	TRBJ2-1
TGTGCCATCAGTGCGGACGGACGGGAGCAGTACTTC	CAISADGREQYF	-	many	TRBV10-3	TRBJ2-7
TGTGCCAGCAGCGTTACAGGGGGCGCCACCCACTATGGCTACACCTTC	CASSVTGGATHYGYTF	TRBD1	-	TRBV28	TRBJ1-2
TGTGCCAGCAGCCAAGATACAAAACACAACGAGCAGTACTTC	CASSQDTKHNEQYF	-	-	TRBV14	TRBJ2-7
TGTGCCAGCAGCTTACAGGGGGCAAAATCACCCCTCCACTTT	CASSLQGAKSPLHF	TRBD1	-	TRBV12-3/TRBV12-4	TRBJ1-6
TGTGCCAGCAGCGTCCCTGCAGGGAATCAGCCCCAGCATTTT	CASSVPAGNQPQHF	-	few	TRBV5-5	TRBJ1-5
TGTGCCAGCAGCTCAGGGACAGCCAACACTGAAGCTTTCTTT	CASSSGTANTEAFF	TRBD1	few	TRBV7-2	TRBJ1-1
TGTGCCAGCAGTTACGCCGGACAGGGAGAAGAGACCCAGTACTTC	CASSYAGQGEETQYF	TRBD1	many	TRBV6-5	TRBJ2-5
TGTGCCAGCAGCCCCCGAAACACCATATATTTT	CASSPRNTIYF	-	-	TRBV12-3/TRBV12-4	TRBJ1-3
TGCGCCAGCTCACTCGGTCCGGCACCAGATACGCAGTATTTT	CASSLGPAPDTQYF	-	-	TRBV5-1	TRBJ2-3
TGTGCCAGCAGTTACTCCGGGACGGCGGGAACTGAAGCTTTCTTT	CASSYSGTAGTEAFF	-	many	TRBV6-6	TRBJ1-1
TGTGCCAGCAGTAAACAGGGACCGTATAGATCCTACGAGCAGTACTTC	CASSKQGPYRSYEQYF	-	-	TRBV27	TRBJ2-7
TGCGCCAGCAGCTTGCGGGGTCCAGATACGCAGTATTTT	CASSLRGPDTQYF	-	-	TRBV5-1	TRBJ2-3
TGTGCCAGCAGCTTAGCTGGGTCCGGGGCCAACGTCCTGACTTTC	CASSLAGSGANVLTF	-	many	TRBV11-2	TRBJ2-6
TGTGCCAGCAGTGCTACAGGGTCCGAGCAGTACTTC	CASSATGSEQYF	-	-	TRBV6-1	TRBJ2-7